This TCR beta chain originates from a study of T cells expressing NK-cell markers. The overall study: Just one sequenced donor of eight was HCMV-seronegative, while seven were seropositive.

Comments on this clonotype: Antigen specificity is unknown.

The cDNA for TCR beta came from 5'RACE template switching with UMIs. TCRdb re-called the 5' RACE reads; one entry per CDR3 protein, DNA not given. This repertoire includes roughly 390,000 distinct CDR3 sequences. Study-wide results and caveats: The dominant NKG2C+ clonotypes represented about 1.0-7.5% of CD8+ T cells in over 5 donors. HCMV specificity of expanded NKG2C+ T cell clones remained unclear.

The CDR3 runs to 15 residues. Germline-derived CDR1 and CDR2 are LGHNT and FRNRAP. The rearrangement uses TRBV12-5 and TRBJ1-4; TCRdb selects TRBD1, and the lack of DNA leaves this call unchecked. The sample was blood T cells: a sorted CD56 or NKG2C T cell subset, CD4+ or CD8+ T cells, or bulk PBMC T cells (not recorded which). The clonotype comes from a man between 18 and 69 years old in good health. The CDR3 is CASGIPGDDGGKLFF.